This TCR beta chain comes out of a study of control samples from healthy donors and cancer patients. Some clones are missing from TCRdb's copy, which holds only in-frame ones; the method was immunoSEQ multiplex PCR. Of about 150,000 clones in the sample, 93% were seen once. The CDR3 contains 14 residues. With 5 bases removed from V and 5 bases from J, the gap between germline ends came to 13 bases. CDR1 is SGHTA and CDR2 is FQGNSA in the germline V gene. Sequencing was done on a sample of blood. The sequence derives from a man aged 18 to 29 in good health. This chain connects TRBV7-2 to TRBJ1-5; possibly TRBD1 for D (5 bases). The CDR3 is CASSPGTVDQPQHF. CDR3 coding DNA: TGTGCCAGCAGCCCAGGGACGGTGGATCAGCCCCAGCATTTT.